Listed below are T cell receptor beta chains from one sample, sequenced in a study of blood T cell repertoires in COVID-19. Some clones are missing from TCRdb's copy, which holds only in-frame ones; the method was immunoSEQ multiplex PCR. The sample lists some 150,000 clones, approximately 85% seen once, with approximately 0.6% in the top ten. The specimen was peripheral blood. Every receptor here comes from a man aged 60 to 75 with COVID-19, enrolled during active disease. The CDR3 runs from the conserved cysteine through the conserved F or W. Fields, in order: V gene, CDR3 protein.

>TRBV7-9
CASSLRDRGLGDTQYF
>TRBV4-1
CASSLVPTGELFF
>TRBV9
CATTPGFPANYGYTF
>TRBV7-3
CASSLVSGSVNEQFF
>TRBV7-9
CASSSLSPGQSSYEQYF
>TRBV7-9
CASSLDRLRTGELFF
>TRBV6-2/TRBV6-3
CASSYRSSGRGRNNEQFF
>TRBV2
CASSVGRPNSNQPQHF
>TRBV24-1
CATSDFHGTGGAEEKLFF
>TRBV19
CASNRQGIGSNQPQHF
>TRBV19
CASSRSGQGNSPLHF
>TRBV28
CASSLNRRENEQFF
>TRBV6-5
CASSFLTGDKDTQYF
>TRBV15
CATSTWDRGLDYGYTF
>TRBV4-2
CASSTRGAGGYNEQFF
>TRBV9
CASSARTSGNEQFF
>TRBV4-2
CASSQGTFGLSEQYF
>TRBV6-5
CATESRGTEAFF
>TRBV19
CASSIGQAGRLAFF
>TRBV6-5
CASKLGQPTYEQYF
>TRBV29-1
CSVRGGGEKLFF
>TRBV6-5
CASKPDQSTAGELFF
>TRBV19
CASTRGANYNEQFF
>TRBV5-5
CASSSHGTGDDEQYF
>TRBV3-1/TRBV3-2
CASSQETSGGPTGELFF
>TRBV14
CASSPGTSGNTQYF
>TRBV7-9
CASSRLAGGLPYEQYF
>TRBV4-1
CASSQGGLRPGNTEAFF
>TRBV11-2
CASSFGGTGVGIQYF
>TRBV6-6
CASSYSGRDNEKLFF
>TRBV9
CASSSTALQNTIYF
>TRBV7-9
CASSFGTGGNTEAFF
>TRBV6-2/TRBV6-3
CASSTQEPNEKLFF
>TRBV12-5
CASGSPSGRPAFF
>TRBV3-1/TRBV3-2
CASSPLGAGGSYNEQFF
>TRBV10-1
CATSGLAGVFGGTDTQYF
>TRBV6-2/TRBV6-3
CASSYSARSASLHF
>TRBV5-1
CASKRTDANTGELFF
>TRBV18
CASSPRSDEKLFF
>TRBV6-5
CASSFPQGFGETQYF
>TRBV4-3
CASSQDFGSGIPRAFF
>TRBV2
CASMEDRVDTEAFF
>TRBV5-6
CASSFLQGANSGNTIYF
>TRBV7-9
CASSPQGATNEKLFF
>TRBV30
CAWISREAGGSPYNEQFF
>TRBV5-6
CASSLRGTSNQPQHF
>TRBV27
CASSRVVNTGELFF
>TRBV5-5
CASSPGQGNNQPQHF
>TRBV6-6
CASSTGGGNGYTF
>TRBV7-9
CASSLIGGASTDTQYF
>TRBV6-2/TRBV6-3
CASSYGGDSLRDTEAFF
>TRBV28
CASSLWETGTSEDTQYF
>TRBV11-2
CASSPQITYGYTF
>TRBV6-5
CASSRLGIRGYTF